A single T cell receptor (beta chain) is shown here with its context. Its antigen is not identified. Using a J-beta primer mix together with a sample-barcoded 5' primer, a second PCR was run for about 7 to 12 cycles. Each CDR3 protein is one row after TCRdb ran MiXCR on the 5' RACE reads. The sample has 1.5 million to 2 million distinct CDR3 sequences, about 49% seen once; the top ten hold over 2%. Germline V gene sequence: CDR1 MNHEY, CDR2 SVGEGT. This CDR3 is 14 amino acids long. V shed 8 bases and J shed 9 bases, with 20 bases lying between them. This record belongs to a study of blood T cells in healthy people across ages. Study-level results: Unsorted PBMCs blocked a conclusive comparison of naive and antigen-experienced cells. The long-lived group displayed more naive CD4+ cells, plus higher diversity, than the aged donors did.

Those donating, healthy Caucasian individuals from Russia, were aged roughly 6 to 95. Isolation yielded PBMCs, at least 6.5 million per sample, in every case. The chain has TRBV6-2 or TRBV6-3 and TRBJ2-1, with D maybe TRBD2 (6 bases). The sequencing input was blood. The sequence was collected from a woman aged 40 to 50 in good health. The CDR3 spells CASSFRLEGGEQFF. The CDR3 DNA follows: TGTGCCAGCTCCTTCAGGCTTGAGGGAGGTGAGCAGTTCTTC.